These T cell receptor beta chains were read from a single sample in a study of tumor-infiltrating lymphocytes in primary liver carcinoma. Each CDR3 protein gets one entry after TCRdb re-called the multiplex PCR reads with MiXCR. The data show some 190,000 distinct CDR3 sequences, about 82% seen once. The sample comprised tumor tissue from primary liver carcinoma. The origin of the receptors is a middle-aged man with primary liver carcinoma and hepatitis B virus infection. Both conserved end residues are part of each CDR3. Fields, in order: D gene, V gene, J gene, clone size, CDR3 protein, CDR3 DNA. D genes are given only for firm matches. Rows give clone size only sometimes, using once, few, many, or a class for an expanded clone.

>.|TRBV6-5|TRBJ1-1|.
CASGLQGGTEAFF
TGTGCCAGCGGGCTACAGGGTGGCACTGAAGCTTTCTTT
>TRBD2|TRBV6-1|TRBJ2-7|.
CASSRGTSAHEHYF
TGTGCCAGTAGCCGCGGGACTAGCGCCCACGAGCATTACTTC
>.|TRBV11-1|TRBJ2-1|.
CDSNIGGLRSYVKQFF
TGTGACAGCAACATCGGGGGACTCCGATCCTACGTTAAGCAGTTCTTC
>.|TRBV14|TRBJ2-3|.
CASGQGFSTDTQYF
TGTGCCAGCGGCCAAGGGTTTAGTACAGATACGCAGTATTTT
>.|TRBV14|TRBJ1-5|.
CASSQGRHQPQDF
TGTGCCAGCAGCCAAGGACGGCATCAGCCCCAGGATTTC
>.|TRBV6-5|TRBJ1-4|once
CANSKGVANEKLFF
TGTGCGAACAGTAAAGGGGTAGCTAATGAAAAACTGTTTTTT
>.|TRBV12-3/TRBV12-4|TRBJ2-7|.
CASSLSDRKQYF
TGTGCCAGCAGCTTGTCCGATAGGAAACAGTACTTC
>.|TRBV28|TRBJ1-5|.
CATNIRGQPQHF
TGTGCCACCAACATAAGGGGACAACCCCAGCATTTT
>.|TRBV7-9|TRBJ2-1|.
CASISVDPYNEQFF
TGTGCCAGCATCTCAGTGGACCCCTACAATGAACAGTTCTTC
>.|TRBV5-1|TRBJ2-3|.
CASSAAGIEGDTRYF
TGCGCCAGCAGCGCTGCCGGGATTGAGGGAGATACGCGGTATTTT
>TRBD2|TRBV5-6|TRBJ2-7|.
CASCLGLAGGPHEQYF
TGTGCCAGCTGCTTAGGACTAGCGGGAGGTCCCCATGAGCAGTACTTC
>TRBD1|TRBV29-1|TRBJ2-7|many
CSVDRSGTVGSYEQYF
TGCAGCGTCGACCGGTCGGGGACAGTAGGAAGCTACGAGCAGTACTTC
>.|TRBV7-8|TRBJ1-4|many
CASSLWGRRRPNEKLFF
TGTGCCAGCAGCTTATGGGGCCGTCGCCGTCCTAATGAAAAACTGTTTTTT
>.|TRBV4-1|TRBJ2-7|.
CASSQDIAKGPYEQYF
TGCGCCAGCAGCCAAGATATTGCCAAGGGCCCCTACGAGCAGTACTTC
>.|TRBV10-3|TRBJ2-4|.
CAISDNWKVQNIQYF
TGCGCCATCAGTGACAACTGGAAAGTCCAAAACATTCAGTACTTC
>TRBD1|TRBV29-1|TRBJ2-7|many
CSVEDRERYEQYF
TGCAGCGTTGAGGACAGGGAAAGGTACGAGCAGTACTTC
>.|TRBV18|TRBJ2-3|.
CSSSPRDTQYF
TGTTCCAGCTCACCCAGAGATACGCAGTATTTT
>.|TRBV6-1|TRBJ1-2|.
CASITGYSYGYTF
TGTGCTAGCATTACGGGATACTCATATGGCTATACCTTC
>.|TRBV29-1|TRBJ2-5|few
CSLRTASFQEAQYF
TGCAGCCTTAGGACAGCATCGTTTCAAGAGGCCCAATACTTC
>.|TRBV6-1|TRBJ2-3|.
CASSEAGDGRDTQYF
TGTGCCAGCAGTGAAGCTGGGGACGGAAGAGATACGCAGTATTTT
>.|TRBV6-1|TRBJ1-5|once
CASNEAREMASQHF
TGTGCCAGCAATGAGGCGCGGGAAATGGCGTCCCAGCATTTT
>.|TRBV6-2/TRBV6-3|TRBJ2-7|once
CASKRLQEGHEQYF
TGTGCCAGCAAAAGACTACAGGAGGGACACGAACAGTACTTC
>TRBD2|TRBV6-2/TRBV6-3|TRBJ2-1|.
CTSSGGLAGGVVQFF
TGTACCAGCAGTGGGGGACTAGCGGGAGGAGTGGTGCAGTTCTTC
>TRBD1|TRBV15|TRBJ1-2|.
CATSRAGTGNYGYTF
TGTGCCACTAGCAGAGCCGGGACAGGGAACTATGGCTACACCTTC
>.|TRBV12-3/TRBV12-4|TRBJ1-3|.
CASTGNSGNIIYF
TGTGCAAGCACTGGGAACTCTGGAAACATCATATATTTT
>TRBD2|TRBV11-1|TRBJ2-4|.
CASTFPGTSGIKNIQYF
TGTGCCAGCACTTTTCCAGGGACTAGCGGGATCAAAAACATTCAGTACTTC
>.|TRBV11-3|TRBJ2-1|few
CASSLGLSNDELFF
TGTGCCAGCAGCTTAGGCCTCTCGAACGATGAGCTGTTCTTC
>TRBD1|TRBV4-1|TRBJ1-1|.
CASSHPDRSNTEAFF
TGCGCCAGCAGCCACCCGGACAGGTCGAACACTGAAGCTTTCTTT
>TRBD2|TRBV6-5|TRBJ2-7|.
CASNGTRAAYEQYF
TGTGCCAGCAATGGGACTAGGGCGGCCTACGAGCAGTACTTC
>TRBD1|TRBV29-1|TRBJ1-6|.
CSVSTGTGPSSPPHF
TGCAGCGTTTCGACAGGGACAGGGCCAAGTTCACCCCCCCACTTT
>.|TRBV4-2|TRBJ1-2|.
CASSYLDGNYGYTF
TGTGCCAGCAGCTACTTGGACGGCAACTATGGCTACACATTC
>TRBD2|TRBV12-3/TRBV12-4|TRBJ2-3|.
CSSSKTPGPAGGPDTQYF
TGTTCCAGCAGCAAAACCCCGGGACCAGCGGGAGGGCCAGATACGCAGTATTTT
>.|TRBV29-1|TRBJ2-2|.
CSVEVLYSQVTGELFF
TGCAGCGTTGAAGTACTGTACTCTCAGGTAACCGGGGAGCTGTTTTTT
>.|TRBV12-3/TRBV12-4|TRBJ1-1|.
CVSRYVTAEAVF
TGTGTCAGCAGGTATGTGACGGCTGAAGCTGTCTTT
>.|TRBV5-1|TRBJ1-1|.
CASSSGRAGTEVIF
TGCGCCAGCAGCTCCGGCAGGGCTGGCACTGAAGTTATCTTT
>.|TRBV7-9|TRBJ2-2|few
CASSPPRGRRSWELFF
TGTGCCAGCAGCCCCCCTAGGGGGAGAAGGAGCTGGGAGCTGTTTTTT
>.|TRBV12-3/TRBV12-4|TRBJ2-1|.
CASSPLGNRQFF
TGTGCCAGCAGCCCACTAGGCAATCGGCAGTTCTTC
>.|TRBV6-2/TRBV6-3|TRBJ2-1|.
CVSSTPGQGSYNEQFF
TGTGTCAGCAGTACGCCGGGGCAGGGCTCCTACAATGAGCAGTTCTTC
>TRBD2|TRBV6-6|TRBJ2-7|once
CVSRTTSGSYEQYF
TGTGTCAGCAGAACAACTAGCGGCTCCTACGAGCAGTACTTC
>.|TRBV6-6|TRBJ2-6|.
CTSTYPSGSGANVLTF
TGTACCAGCACTTACCCCTCAGGGTCTGGGGCCAACGTCCTGACTTTC
>.|TRBV11-1|TRBJ2-1|.
CTSSPRLPGALQFF
TGTACCAGCAGCCCGAGACTACCGGGAGCGTTGCAGTTCTTC
>TRBD2|TRBV6-5|TRBJ2-3|few
CVSNPGLAGTDTQYF
TGTGTCAGCAACCCAGGGCTAGCGGGAACGGATACGCAGTATTTT